One T cell receptor (beta chain) is described in this entry. Its cognate antigen has yet to be identified. No much larger clone exists at a distance of one base, and base qualities are not known. The immunoSEQ Assay, a bias-controlled multiplex PCR, was used to amplify TCRbeta CDR3 regions from genomic DNA. Concerning the study's data processing: The number of nucleated cells in each sample was estimated by amplification of reference gene primers within the assay. To quantify the absolute abundance of each unique TCRbeta CDR3 rearrangement, sequence reads were collapsed and filtered. For each sample, productive Simpson clonality was calculated by taking the square root of Simpson's diversity index across productive rearrangements. TCRdb re-hosts the immuneACCESS table, in-frame sequences only. Its copies lack some clones; in the studies checked, an unresolved V gene accounts for under half of them, and the cause for the rest is not known. V and J calls plus clone size are reproduced from that table; the DNA served to infer D and trimming. The sample profile shows a few hundred thousand clones; less than 90% of them were found once. Of the sample, approximately 2% falls within the top ten clones.

This entry is derived from a study of blood T cell repertoires in COVID-19 (dated by TCRdb to between 2020 and 2021). With regard to the full study: The collaborator samples originated in the United States, Italy and Spain and spanned the acute and convalescent phases of COVID-19. The prospective study material was composed of cDNA or gDNA derived from T cells, B-cell-depleted T cells, or PBMCs. The dataset comprised deeply sampled blood TCRbeta repertoires from subjects exposed to, actively infected with, or recovered from COVID-19. A freely available public database, intended as a resource for researchers studying the immune response to SARS-CoV-2, is where the repertoires were released. Samples were obtained from the ongoing ImmuneRACE study (first 160 participants) and from 1,254 subjects provided by 6 global collaborators. The sample metadata nearly always contained a de-identified subject ID, COVID-19 status, age in years and sex. Where available, HLA class I and class II types were taken from metadata supplied by the sample provider and were not determined by assay-based typing. General findings and caveats noted by the study authors: Clinical and demographic metadata were provided uncurated, with the amount varying by source and participant.

Collaborating institutions collected whole blood in K2EDTA tubes following their own protocols. For TCRbeta analysis, collaborators shipped samples in one of three forms: frozen whole blood, isolated PBMCs, or DNA extracted from either of those sample types. Based on the germline V gene, the CDR1 and CDR2 sequences are MNHEY and SVGAGI. V lost 4 bases and J lost 0 bases; the stretch between them is 15 bases long. CDR3 length: 16 amino acids, cysteine to phenylalanine. The CDR3 DNA has 48 bases and is translated from base 1. The receptor's source is a man aged 30 to 45 with active or convalescent COVID-19. The V and J genes are TRBV6-5 and TRBJ1-2; a tentative D match to TRBD1 spans 5 bases. Input material: peripheral blood. The nucleotide sequence is TGTGCCAGCAGTTCCCGCTCTGGGGGGGCTAACTATGGCTACACCTTC. Translated, this gives CASSSRSGGANYGYTF.